These 26 T cell receptor beta chains share one sample of origin, sequenced in a study of blood T cell repertoires in COVID-19. Some clones are missing from TCRdb's copy, which holds only in-frame ones; the method was immunoSEQ multiplex PCR. The data show 300,000 to 350,000 clones, about nine tenths seen once. The specimen was PBMCs or T cells enriched from blood (not recorded which). These receptors were taken from a woman aged 18-30 years who had recovered from COVID-19.

This clone occurred once. This rearrangement joins TRBV5-6 to TRBJ1-2; tentative D call: TRBD1 (6 bases). CDR3 length: 17 amino acids. CDR1 SGHDT and CDR2 YYEEEE come from the germline V gene. V lost 0 bases and J lost 4, with 19 bases in between. CDR3 protein: CASSLAGAKRGFYGYTF. CDR3 sequence (DNA): TGTGCCAGCAGCTTGGCCGGGGCGAAGAGGGGGTTCTATGGCTACACCTTC.

The rearrangement joins TRBV9 to TRBJ2-1; a weak D match, TRBD2 (5 bases). CDR3 length: 15 amino acids. V dropped 2 bases and J dropped 6 bases, with 15 bases sitting between them. The germline V gene encodes CDR1 SGDLS and CDR2 YYNGEE. The CDR3 region has the DNA TGTGCCAGCAGCGTTACTTCGGGAACTTTCAATGAGCAGTTCTTC. It encodes CASSVTSGTFNEQFF.

The J gene is TRBJ2-7, the V gene TRBV2; no firm D call. This CDR3 is 14 amino acids long. In germline, CDR1 is SNHLY, CDR2 FYNNEI. Trimming removed 1 base from V and 0 bases from J, with 7 bases in between. This chain's CDR3 is CASSEVQFSYEQYF. CDR3 DNA sequence: TGTGCCAGCAGTGAAGTGCAGTTCTCCTACGAGCAGTACTTC.

The rearrangement links TRBV10-3 to TRBJ1-1, with 10 bases lining up with TRBD1. This CDR3 is built from 14 residues. From germline, CDR1 is ENHRY and CDR2 SYGVKD. V trimming: 6 bases; J trimming: 5 bases; junction bases outside the gene matches: 6. CDR3 amino acids: CAISRTGGGTEAFF. As DNA, the CDR3 is TGTGCCATCAGCCGGACAGGGGGTGGGACTGAAGCTTTCTTT.

The J gene is TRBJ2-3, the V gene TRBV5-1; 7 bases map to TRBD1. J was trimmed by 2 bases and V by 2 bases; bases with no gene match: 5. The CDR3 consists of 15 residues. Germline V lookup: CDR1 SGHRS, CDR2 YFSETQ. Here the CDR3 reads CASSLRDSSTDTQYF. CDR3 bases: TGCGCCAGCAGCTTACGGGACAGCTCCACAGATACGCAGTATTTT. The full variable domain, with the rest looked up from reference TRBV5-1 and TRBJ2-3, is KAGVTQTPRYLIKTRGQQVTLSCSPISGHRSVSWYQQTPGQGLQFLFEYFSETQRNKGNFPGRFSGRQFSNSRSEMNVSTLELGDSALYLCASSLRDSSTDTQYFGPGTRLTVL.

The chain couples TRBV5-1 to TRBJ1-2; 8 nucleotides line up with TRBD1. With V trimmed by 5 bases and J by 8 bases, 14 bases remained unmatched. This CDR3 has 15 residues. CDR1 and CDR2 from the germline V gene are SGHRS and YFSETQ. This CDR3 is CASRPAQGDRGGYTF. The CDR3 DNA follows: TGCGCCAGCAGACCGGCACAGGGGGATAGGGGCGGCTACACCTTC.

The rearrangement uses TRBV27 and TRBJ1-4, with 7 positions matching TRBD1. The CDR3 extends over 16 amino acids. Germline CDR1 and CDR2: MNHEY and SMNVEV (reference sequence). The trim removed 3 bases at V and 8 bases at J, leaving 12 bases unmatched. The CDR3 DNA is TGTGCCAGCAGTTTCCGCCGAGGGACAGTGCAGGAAAAACTGTTTTTT. Translated, it gives CASSFRRGTVQEKLFF.

This clone was seen a handful of times. The chain employs TRBV7-3 and TRBJ2-1; no clear D gene. This CDR3 is built from 17 residues. V lost 5 bases to trimming and J lost 0 bases, with 17 bases between them. The germline V gene encodes CDR1 SGHTA and CDR2 FQGTGA. This chain's CDR3 is CASSRPTPVSSYNEQFF. CDR3 nucleotides: TGTGCCAGCAGCCGCCCAACCCCGGTTAGCTCCTACAATGAGCAGTTCTTC. The full variable domain, with the rest looked up from reference TRBV7-3 and TRBJ2-1, is GAGVSQTPSNKVTEKGKYVELRCDPISGHTALYWYRQSLGQGPEFLIYFQGTGAADDSGLPNDRFFAVRPEGSVSTLKIQRTERGDSAVYLCASSRPTPVSSYNEQFFGPGTRLTVL.

This clone was seen only a few times. Within the sample, other DNA sequences also encode this same CDR3. J is TRBJ1-1 and V is TRBV7-9, with D possibly TRBD1 on 5 matching bases. Germline CDR1 is SEHNR and CDR2 is FQNEAQ (reference sequence). The CDR3 is 13 residues long. V was trimmed by 3 bases and J by 1 base, leaving 6 bases between them. Written as DNA, the CDR3 is TGTGCCAGCAGCTTGGACACGAACACTGAAGCTTTCTTT. As protein: CASSLDTNTEAFF.

The chain couples TRBV6-2 or TRBV6-3 to TRBJ2-7, with 10 bases matching TRBD2. The trim removed 6 bases at V and 6 bases at J, leaving 14 bases unmatched. This CDR3 is 16 amino acids long. Looked up from germline, CDR1 is MNHEY and CDR2 is SVGEGT. The CDR3 loop reads CASSRPKAGGPREQYF. The CDR3 DNA is TGTGCCAGCAGCCGCCCGAAAGCGGGGGGGCCCCGCGAGCAGTACTTC.

The V call is TRBV27, the J call TRBJ1-5; D gene uncertain. CDR3 size: 16 residues. Germline V gives CDR1 MNHEY, CDR2 SMNVEV (reference sequence). Trimming stripped 6 bases from V and 0 bases from J, with 15 bases between. The CDR3 DNA reads as TGTGCCAGCAGCCCTAAACCTATGTATAGCAATCAGCCCCAGCATTTT. It translates to CASSPKPMYSNQPQHF.

The chain combines TRBV4-1 with TRBJ1-2, with unresolved D. CDR1 is MGHRA, CDR2 YSYEKL, per germline. This CDR3 is built from 13 residues. The V end lost 0 bases, the J end lost 7 bases, and 9 bases lay between the germline ends. CDR3 amino acids: CASSQDSLSGYTF. As DNA, the CDR3 is TGCGCCAGCAGCCAAGATTCTCTGTCTGGCTACACCTTC.

This clone has a single count. The chain has TRBV6-6 and TRBJ2-7; D possibly corresponds to TRBD2 (5 bases). The ends were cut back, 5 bases at V and 3 bases at J, with 8 bases in the middle. Germline loops: CDR1 MNHNY, CDR2 SVGAGI (reference sequence). The CDR3 runs 12 residues. DNA for the CDR3: TGTGCCAGCAGTACTGGAGGCTACGAGCAGTACTTC. This sequence encodes CASSTGGYEQYF.

The V gene is TRBV7-2, the J gene TRBJ2-1; 8 bases match TRBD2. Germline V gene data show CDR1 as SGHTA and CDR2 as FQGNSA. V trimming: 5 bases; J trimming: 5 bases; junction bases outside the gene matches: 8. The CDR3 is 15 amino acids. CDR3 DNA: TGTGCCAGCAGCAGAGTACCGGGGGGGGACAATGAGCAGTTCTTC. This codes for CASSRVPGGDNEQFF.

The chain recombines TRBV3-1 (or the pseudogene TRBV3-2) with TRBJ2-5; 9 bases map to TRBD2. Germline V gene data show CDR1 as LGHDT and CDR2 as YNNKEL (reference sequence). The V gene end was trimmed by 1 base and the J gene end by 4 bases; junction bases not matched to a gene: 7. This CDR3 comprises 16 residues. This chain's CDR3 is CASSQGGSGSAETQYF. CDR3 bases: TGTGCCAGCAGCCAAGGGGGTAGCGGGAGTGCAGAGACCCAGTACTTC.

CDR3 sequence (DNA): TGTGCCAGCAGCCCTAGTAACCCGTTGACGGACAATGAGCAGTTCTTC. Translation gives CASSPSNPLTDNEQFF. The genes are TRBV7-8 and TRBJ2-1; D uncertain. The V gene's germline CDR1 is SGHVS and CDR2 FQNEAQ. V shed 5 bases and J shed 5 bases, with 19 bases lying between them. There are 16 residues in the CDR3.

This chain links TRBV9 with TRBJ2-1; 8 bases map to TRBD1. Germline values: CDR1 SGDLS, CDR2 YYNGEE. Trimming removed 2 bases from V and 4 bases from J; junction bases left unmatched: 2. This CDR3 comprises 14 residues. CDR3 nucleotides: TGTGCCAGCAGCGTGCGGACAGGGTACAATGAGCAGTTCTTC. The encoded protein is CASSVRTGYNEQFF.

A single count supports this clone. The gene calls are TRBV6-1 and TRBJ2-7; perhaps TRBD2 as D (5 bases). In germline, CDR1 is MNHNS, CDR2 SASEGT. This CDR3 is built from 14 residues. Trimming cost V 1 base and J 4 bases, with 11 bases left between them. CDR3 sequence reads: CASSEVLGGYEQYF. DNA for the CDR3: TGTGCCAGCAGTGAAGTTCTTGGCGGGTACGAGCAGTACTTC.

The chain combines TRBV2 with TRBJ2-3; TRBD2 matches 12 bases. Germline loops: CDR1 SNHLY, CDR2 FYNNEI. The CDR3 extends over 15 amino acids. Unmatched junction bases numbered 6, after V lost 8 bases and J lost 3 bases. The CDR3 coding sequence is TGTGCCAGCTCGCTGCTAGCGGGAGGGACAGATACGCAGTATTTT. Translating gives CASSLLAGGTDTQYF. The variable domain in full, with the rest retrieved from reference TRBV2 and TRBJ2-3, is EPEVTQTPSHQVTQMGQEVILRCVPISNHLYFYWYRQILGQKVEFLVSFYNNEISEKSEIFDDQFSVERPDGSNFTLKIRSTKLEDSAMYFCASSLLAGGTDTQYFGPGTRLTVL.

The V call is TRBV4-1, the J call TRBJ2-1; D unclear. This CDR3 has 14 residues. Germline V gives CDR1 MGHRA, CDR2 YSYEKL. V was pared by 1 base and J by 3 bases, with 7 bases between. CDR3 residues: CASSQGQYYNEQFF. The CDR3 nucleotides read TGCGCCAGCAGCCAAGGGCAGTACTACAATGAGCAGTTCTTC.

This chain links TRBV18 with TRBJ2-7; a weak D match, TRBD2 (7 bases). The germline V gene encodes CDR1 KGHSH and CDR2 LQKENI. The CDR3 runs to 15 residues. With 2 bases removed from V and 2 bases from J, the gap between germline ends came to 13 bases. CDR3 nucleotide sequence: TGTGCCAGCTCACCAACGGTGGGGGGGCCCTACGAGCAGTACTTC. Residues: CASSPTVGGPYEQYF.

V and J are TRBV10-3 and TRBJ2-1, with 8 bases matching TRBD2. V trimming: 2 bases; J trimming: 8 bases; junction bases outside the gene matches: 11. Germline CDR1 is ENHRY and CDR2 is SYGVKD. This CDR3 has 16 residues. CDR3 sequence: CAISETSAAGGDEQFF. CDR3 DNA: TGTGCCATCAGTGAGACCTCAGCAGCCGGGGGGGATGAGCAGTTCTTC.

The genes are TRBV28 and TRBJ2-7; no clear D gene. Germline CDR1 and CDR2: MDHEN and SYDVKM. CDR3 length equals 12 residues. V was clipped by 1 base and J by 5 bases, with 6 bases between them. CDR3 coding DNA: TGTGCCAGCAGTTTATCCGAGGACGAGCAGTACTTC. This sequence encodes CASSLSEDEQYF.

The rearrangement links TRBV12-3 or TRBV12-4 to TRBJ1-1, with D perhaps matching TRBD1 (6 bases). The V and J ends lost 2 bases and 10 bases respectively, with 14 bases between them. The CDR3 sequence is 13 residues long. This chain's CDR3 is CASSLNGEGGAFF. DNA for the CDR3: TGTGCCAGCAGTTTAAATGGGGAGGGGGGAGCTTTCTTT.

The chain links TRBV28 to TRBJ2-6; D unresolved. V was shortened by 10 bases and J by 0 bases, with 4 bases between the two germline ends. The CDR3 has 12 residues. CDR1 MDHEN and CDR2 SYDVKM come from the germline V gene. As DNA, the CDR3 is TGTGCCACCAACTCTGGGGCCAACGTCCTGACTTTC. Protein product: CATNSGANVLTF.

The rearrangement links TRBV18 to TRBJ2-7, with D unclear. Germline assignment: CDR1 KGHSH and CDR2 LQKENI. V was shortened by 3 bases and J by 3 bases, with 9 bases between the two germline ends. The CDR3 extends over 13 amino acids. CDR3 sequence reads: CASSPARDYEQYF. The CDR3 DNA reads as TGTGCCAGCTCACCCGCCCGAGACTACGAGCAGTACTTC.